Listed below are T cell receptor beta chains from one sample, sequenced in a study of blood T cell repertoires in COVID-19. Repertoires were generated with immunoSEQ multiplex PCR, while TCRdb's copy carries only in-frame clones and drops some. The profile shows nearly 60,000 clones, 90% of them singletons. The sequenced material came from peripheral blood. The receptors were sampled from a man aged 55 to 70 with active COVID-19. The CDR3 runs from the conserved cysteine through the conserved F or W. The D gene is left open where the match is weak. Rows may omit the clone size; those that give it use once, few, many or a size class.

TRBD1 | NA | TRBJ2-1 | TRBV5-1 | CASSSRDRGNNEQFF | TGCGCCAGCAGCAGCCGGGACAGGGGGAACAATGAGCAGTTCTTC
TRBD1 | NA | TRBJ1-1 | TRBV30 | CAWTRQGEVGWAEAFF | TGTGCCTGGACCCGACAGGGGGAGGTGGGATGGGCTGAAGCTTTCTTT
NA | NA | TRBJ2-7 | TRBV5-6 | CASSFPQTGIEQYF | TGTGCCAGCAGCTTCCCCCAAACAGGGATCGAGCAGTACTTC
TRBD2 | NA | TRBJ2-1 | TRBV30 | CAWEPGLAGLREQFF | TGTGCCTGGGAACCGGGACTAGCGGGCCTTAGGGAGCAGTTCTTC
NA | NA | TRBJ2-3 | TRBV6-1 | CASSKARQAPSTDTQYF | TGTGCCAGCAGTAAAGCCCGACAGGCACCTAGCACAGATACGCAGTATTTT
TRBD1 | NA | TRBJ1-3 | TRBV3-1/TRBV3-2 | CASSPALTGGPTSGNTIYF | TGTGCCAGCAGCCCAGCCCTTACAGGGGGCCCAACCTCTGGAAACACCATATATTTT
TRBD1 | NA | TRBJ1-2 | TRBV7-2 | CASSQTGYYGYTF | TGTGCCAGCAGTCAGACAGGGTACTATGGCTACACCTTC
TRBD2 | NA | TRBJ2-3 | TRBV7-6 | CASSLETSGSRGTDTQYF | TGTGCCAGCAGCTTGGAGACTAGCGGGAGTAGGGGGACAGATACGCAGTATTTT
NA | NA | TRBJ2-3 | TRBV28 | CASSPSLSTDTQYF | TGTGCCAGCAGTCCGTCCCTTAGCACAGATACGCAGTATTTT
NA | NA | TRBJ1-6 | TRBV24-1 | CATCPAGENSPLHF | TGTGCCACTTGTCCGGCAGGGGAAAATTCACCCCTCCACTTT
NA | once | TRBJ2-3 | TRBV12-5 | CASGYNADTQYF | TGTGCTAGTGGCTATAATGCGGATACGCAGTATTTT
TRBD1 | NA | TRBJ2-1 | TRBV28 | CASIAARTGRNEQFF | TGTGCCAGCATTGCTGCCCGGACAGGGCGGAATGAGCAGTTCTTC
NA | NA | TRBJ1-5 | TRBV5-5 | CASSLAAGDSNQPQHF | TGTGCCAGCAGCTTGGCCGCAGGGGATAGCAATCAGCCCCAGCATTTT
NA | NA | TRBJ1-5 | TRBV3-1/TRBV3-2 | CASSQPGNQPQHF | TGTGCCAGCAGCCAACCCGGGAACCAGCCCCAGCATTTT